The TCR beta chain described here comes from a study of CD8 T cells in Susac syndrome. Overall study findings and caveats: That the number of individuals in its TCR sequencing and HLA analysis was relatively small was acknowledged by the study.

Reverse transcription of roughly 0.45 to 1 ug RNA was performed with random hexamers. The CDR3 of TCR beta was amplified by immunoSEQ multiplex PCR across 54 Vbeta and 13 Jbeta. TCRdb ran MiXCR on the immunoSEQ multiplex PCR reads and lists one entry per CDR3 protein. This sample yields under 200,000 distinct CDR3 sequences, of which around 95% are seen a single time; less than 0.2% belongs to the top ten. Of note for this clonotype: What it binds is unknown.

From germline, CDR1 is DFQATT and CDR2 SNEGSKA (reference sequence). The CDR3 totals 16 residues. J was trimmed by 1 base and V by 0 bases; bases with no gene match: 7. The V call is TRBV20-1, the J call TRBJ2-7; 9 bases match TRBD1. Specimen: CD8+ T cells from PBMCs. This receptor was taken from a human donor with multiple sclerosis. This chain's CDR3 is CSARDSPGTGSYEQYF. The DNA for the CDR3 is TGCAGTGCTAGAGATTCCCCCGGGACAGGGTCCTACGAGCAGTACTTC.